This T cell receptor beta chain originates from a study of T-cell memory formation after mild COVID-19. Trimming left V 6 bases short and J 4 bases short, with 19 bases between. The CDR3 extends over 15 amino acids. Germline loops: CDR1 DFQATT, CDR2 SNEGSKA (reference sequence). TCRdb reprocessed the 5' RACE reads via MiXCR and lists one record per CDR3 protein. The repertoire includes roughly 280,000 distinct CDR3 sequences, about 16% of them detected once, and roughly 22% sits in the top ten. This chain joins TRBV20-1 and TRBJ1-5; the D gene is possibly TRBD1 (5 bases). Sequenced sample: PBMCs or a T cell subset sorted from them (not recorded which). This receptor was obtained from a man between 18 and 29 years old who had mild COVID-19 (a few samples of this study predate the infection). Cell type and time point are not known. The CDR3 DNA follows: TGCAGTGCCACTGGCCCCCGCGGGGGAAATCAGCCCCAGCATTTT. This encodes CSATGPRGGNQPQHF.